This entry is about one TCR beta chain. V trimming: 4 bases; J trimming: 0 bases; junction bases outside the gene matches: 5. Germline V CDR1 and CDR2: LGHNA, YSLEER. The CDR3 is 15 residues long. This entry is derived from a study of blood T cell repertoires in COVID-19. Study background: Whether acute or convalescent, the COVID-19 samples came from the United States, Italy and Spain.

As processed by the authors: Reference gene primer amplification yielded estimated nucleated cell counts. Sequenced by immunoSEQ multiplex PCR; TCRdb stores in-frame clones only, minus some. For V, J and clone size, that table is used; D and trimming come from the DNA. The sample lists under 80,000 clones, roughly 90% occurring once. The clonotype was recovered from a human donor in a cohort sampled during active COVID-19. The sample consisted of peripheral blood. V usage is TRBV4-3 and J usage is TRBJ1-2; 7 nucleotides line up with TRBD1. CDR3 loop: CASSPGQATNYGYTF. The DNA of the CDR3 is TGCGCCAGCAGCCCTGGACAGGCGACTAACTATGGCTACACCTTC.